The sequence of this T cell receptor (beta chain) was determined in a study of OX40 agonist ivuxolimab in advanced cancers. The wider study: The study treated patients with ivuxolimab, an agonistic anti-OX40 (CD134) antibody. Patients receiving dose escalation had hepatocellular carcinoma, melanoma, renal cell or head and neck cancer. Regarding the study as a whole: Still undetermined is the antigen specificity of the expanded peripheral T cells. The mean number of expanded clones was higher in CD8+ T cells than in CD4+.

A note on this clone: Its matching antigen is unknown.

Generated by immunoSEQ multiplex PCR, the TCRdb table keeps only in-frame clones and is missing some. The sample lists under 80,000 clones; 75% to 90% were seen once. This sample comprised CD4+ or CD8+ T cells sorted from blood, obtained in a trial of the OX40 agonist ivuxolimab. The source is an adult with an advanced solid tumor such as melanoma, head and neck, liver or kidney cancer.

As DNA, the CDR3 is TGCAGCGTCGACTTCCGGCGGGGACCCACAGATACGCAGTATTTT. Residues: CSVDFRRGPTDTQYF. J is TRBJ2-3 and V is TRBV29-1; tentative D call: TRBD2 (6 bases). Deletions cut 6 bases from V and 2 bases from J, with 18 bases between. The CDR3 totals 15 residues. Germline lookup yields CDR1 SQVTM and CDR2 ANQGSEA.